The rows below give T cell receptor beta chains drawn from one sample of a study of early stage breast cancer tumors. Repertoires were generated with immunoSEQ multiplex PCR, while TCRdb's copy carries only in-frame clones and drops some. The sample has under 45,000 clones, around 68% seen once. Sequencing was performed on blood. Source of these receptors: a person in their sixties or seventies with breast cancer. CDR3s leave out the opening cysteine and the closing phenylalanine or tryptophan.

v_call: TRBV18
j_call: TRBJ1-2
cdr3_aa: ASSSDRVNYGYT

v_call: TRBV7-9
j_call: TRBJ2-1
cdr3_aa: ASSFPSGNEQF

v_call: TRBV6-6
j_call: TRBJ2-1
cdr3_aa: ASSSSSGRGGEQF

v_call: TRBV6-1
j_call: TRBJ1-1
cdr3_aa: ASSLLGGTEAF

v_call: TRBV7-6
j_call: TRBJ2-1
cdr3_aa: ASSTPAGTGDRVSYNEQF

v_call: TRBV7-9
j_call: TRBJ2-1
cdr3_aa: ASSLVVGASEQF

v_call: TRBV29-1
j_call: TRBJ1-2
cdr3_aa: SVEPAAVENGYT

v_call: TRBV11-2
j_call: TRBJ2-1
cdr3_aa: ASSLKAGREQF

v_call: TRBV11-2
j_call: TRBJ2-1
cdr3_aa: ASSLRSGRNYNEQF

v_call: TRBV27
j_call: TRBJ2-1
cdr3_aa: ASSQGRMSSYNEQF

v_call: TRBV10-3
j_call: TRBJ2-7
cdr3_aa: AIRGQGQYEQY

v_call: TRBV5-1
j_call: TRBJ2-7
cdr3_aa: ASSLSGYEQY

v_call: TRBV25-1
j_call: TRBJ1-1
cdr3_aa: ASSTGVDTEAF

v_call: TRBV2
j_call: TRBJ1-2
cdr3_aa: ASSEGRTSYGYT

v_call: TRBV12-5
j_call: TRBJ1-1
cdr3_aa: ASASSAPGLGTEAF

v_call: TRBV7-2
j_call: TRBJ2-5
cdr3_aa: ASSPGLAGARETQY

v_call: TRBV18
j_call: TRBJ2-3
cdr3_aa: ASSPPVGRTDTQY

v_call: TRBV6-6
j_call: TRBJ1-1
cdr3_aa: ASSYSSWGAF

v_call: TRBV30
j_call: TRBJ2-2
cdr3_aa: AWSGGRVDTGELF

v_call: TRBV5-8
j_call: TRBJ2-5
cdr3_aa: ASSTGTSGPGGETQY

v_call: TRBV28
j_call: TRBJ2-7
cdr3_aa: ASSLRQGAREQY

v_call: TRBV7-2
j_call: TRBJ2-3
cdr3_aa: ASSRRGTSGTITDTQY

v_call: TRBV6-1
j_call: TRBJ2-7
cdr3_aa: ASGDGMYEQY

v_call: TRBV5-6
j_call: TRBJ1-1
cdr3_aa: ASSLRGPGTEAF

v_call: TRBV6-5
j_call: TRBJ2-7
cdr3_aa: ASIPDRGSYEQY

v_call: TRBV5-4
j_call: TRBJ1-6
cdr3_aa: ASSSGGPDSLIRSPLH

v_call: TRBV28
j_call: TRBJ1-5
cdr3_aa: ASRLQGSFNQPQH

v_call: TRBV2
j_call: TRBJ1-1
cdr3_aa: ASSRDTGRTEAF

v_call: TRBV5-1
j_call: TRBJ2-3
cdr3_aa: ASSLATDTQY

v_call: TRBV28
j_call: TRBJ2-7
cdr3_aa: ASSPVDRGHYEQY

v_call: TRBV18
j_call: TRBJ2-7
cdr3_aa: ASSPWTDSYEQY

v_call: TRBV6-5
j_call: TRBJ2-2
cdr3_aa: ASRSPTGGVGELF

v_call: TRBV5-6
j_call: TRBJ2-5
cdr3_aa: ASSFGQGHVQY

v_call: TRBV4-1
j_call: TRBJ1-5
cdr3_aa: ASSQTGGPQH

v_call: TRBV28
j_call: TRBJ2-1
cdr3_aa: ASSTSGTPYNEQF

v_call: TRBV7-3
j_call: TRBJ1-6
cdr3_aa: ASSLNGGSPLH

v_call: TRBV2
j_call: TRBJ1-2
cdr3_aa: ASSRTTGPYGYT

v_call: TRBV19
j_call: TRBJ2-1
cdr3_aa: ASTSGQGAYEQF

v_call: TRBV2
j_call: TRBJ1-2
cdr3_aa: ASSAGVPGNPYGYT

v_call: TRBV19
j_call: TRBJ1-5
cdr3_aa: ASSLWTGDQPQH

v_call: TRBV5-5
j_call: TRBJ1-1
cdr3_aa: ASRARQGAGDTEAF

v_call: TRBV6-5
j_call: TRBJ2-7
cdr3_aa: ASSPWSGLREQY

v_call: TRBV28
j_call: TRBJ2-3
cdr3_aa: ASSSTSGRTDTQY

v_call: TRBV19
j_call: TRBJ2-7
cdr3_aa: ASSIAGQVEQY

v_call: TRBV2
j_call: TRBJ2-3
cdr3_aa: ASRRLAGGFSGTDTQY

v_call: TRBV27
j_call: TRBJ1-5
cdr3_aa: ASSFRRGPSNQPQH

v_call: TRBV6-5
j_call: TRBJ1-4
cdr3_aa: ASSSHRAGNEKLF

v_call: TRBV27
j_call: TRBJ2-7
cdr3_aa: ASSPRGTSKDGEQY

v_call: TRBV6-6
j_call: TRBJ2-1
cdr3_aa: ASRADGHNEQF

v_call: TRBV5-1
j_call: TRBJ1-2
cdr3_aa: ASSLGVGNYGYT

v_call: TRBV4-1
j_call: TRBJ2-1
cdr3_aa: ASSQVGGYNEQF

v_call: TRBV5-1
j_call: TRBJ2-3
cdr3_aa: ASSLSGVSTDTQY

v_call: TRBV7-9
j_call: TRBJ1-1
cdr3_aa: ASSTWTGNTEAF

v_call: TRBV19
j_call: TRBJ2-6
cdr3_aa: ASSSSGSSGANVLT

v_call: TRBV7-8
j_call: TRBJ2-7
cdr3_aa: ASSLTGAGQY